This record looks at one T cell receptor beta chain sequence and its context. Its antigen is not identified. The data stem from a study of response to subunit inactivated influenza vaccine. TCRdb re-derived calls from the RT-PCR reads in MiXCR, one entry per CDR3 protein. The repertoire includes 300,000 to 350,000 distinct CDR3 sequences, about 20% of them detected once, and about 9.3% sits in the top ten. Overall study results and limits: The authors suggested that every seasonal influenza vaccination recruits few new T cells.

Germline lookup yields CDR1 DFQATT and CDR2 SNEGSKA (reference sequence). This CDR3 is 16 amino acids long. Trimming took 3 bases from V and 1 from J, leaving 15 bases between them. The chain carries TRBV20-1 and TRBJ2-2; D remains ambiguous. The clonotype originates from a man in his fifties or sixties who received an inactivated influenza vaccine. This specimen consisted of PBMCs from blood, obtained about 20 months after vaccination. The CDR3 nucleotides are TGCAGTGCTAGGGGCTGGACGGAGCTGAACACCGGGGAGCTGTTTTTT. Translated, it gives CSARGWTELNTGELFF.